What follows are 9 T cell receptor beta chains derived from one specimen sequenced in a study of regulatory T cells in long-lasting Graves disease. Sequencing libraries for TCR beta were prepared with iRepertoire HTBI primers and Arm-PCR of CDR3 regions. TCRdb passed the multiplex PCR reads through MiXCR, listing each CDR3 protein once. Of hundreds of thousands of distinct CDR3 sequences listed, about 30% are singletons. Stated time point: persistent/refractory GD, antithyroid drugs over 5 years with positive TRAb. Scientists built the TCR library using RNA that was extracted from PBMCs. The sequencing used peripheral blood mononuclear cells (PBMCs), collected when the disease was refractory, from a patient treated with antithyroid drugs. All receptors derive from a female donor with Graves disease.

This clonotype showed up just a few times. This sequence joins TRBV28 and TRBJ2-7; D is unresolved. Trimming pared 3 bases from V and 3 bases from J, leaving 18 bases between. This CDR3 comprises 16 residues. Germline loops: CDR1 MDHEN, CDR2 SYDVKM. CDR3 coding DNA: TGTGCCAGCAGTTTCGGTCTTGCCCCCGAAATCTACGAGCAGTACTTC. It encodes CASSFGLAPEIYEQYF.

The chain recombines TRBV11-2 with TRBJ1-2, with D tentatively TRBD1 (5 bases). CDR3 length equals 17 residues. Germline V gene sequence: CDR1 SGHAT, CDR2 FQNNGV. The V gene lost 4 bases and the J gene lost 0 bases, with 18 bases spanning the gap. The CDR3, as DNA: TGTGCCAGCAGCTCGCTAAGGGCAGGGACCACTAACTATGGCTACACCTTC. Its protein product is CASSSLRAGTTNYGYTF.

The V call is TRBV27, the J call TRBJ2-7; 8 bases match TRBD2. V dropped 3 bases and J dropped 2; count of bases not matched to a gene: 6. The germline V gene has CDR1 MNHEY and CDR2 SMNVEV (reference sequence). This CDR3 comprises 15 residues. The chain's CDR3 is CASSFSTSAAYEQYF. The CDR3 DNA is TGTGCCAGCAGTTTTTCGACTAGCGCAGCCTACGAGCAGTACTTC.

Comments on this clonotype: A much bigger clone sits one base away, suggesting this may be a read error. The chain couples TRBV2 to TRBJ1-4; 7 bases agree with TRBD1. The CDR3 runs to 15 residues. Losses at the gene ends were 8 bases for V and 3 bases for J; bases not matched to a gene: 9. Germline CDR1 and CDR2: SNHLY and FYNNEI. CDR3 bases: TGTGCCAGCCGCCGACCGGGACAGTCTAATGAAAAACTGTTTTTT. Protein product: CASRRPGQSNEKLFF.

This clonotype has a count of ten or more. The CDR3 bases are TGTGCCAGCAGTTCCTTCAATCAGCCCCAGCATTTT. This translates into CASSSFNQPQHF. V gene TRBV27 combines with J gene TRBJ1-5; no clear D gene. Deletions cut 4 bases from V and 3 bases from J, with 4 bases between. CDR1 and CDR2 from the germline V gene are MNHEY and SMNVEV (reference sequence). CDR3 length: 12 residues.

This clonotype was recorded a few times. The CDR3 sequence: CSVLPGQGSPLHF. The CDR3 DNA sequence: TGCAGCGTCCTCCCGGGACAGGGTTCACCCCTCCACTTT. The gene calls are TRBV29-1 and TRBJ1-6; TRBD1 aligns across 9 bases. The ends lost 6 bases at V and 9 bases at J; junction bases unmatched: 6. CDR1 and CDR2 from the germline V gene are SQVTM and ANQGSEA. CDR3 length equals 13 residues.

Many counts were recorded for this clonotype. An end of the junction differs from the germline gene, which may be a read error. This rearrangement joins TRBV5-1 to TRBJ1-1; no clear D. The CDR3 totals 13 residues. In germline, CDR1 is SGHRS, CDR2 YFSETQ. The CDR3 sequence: CASSRETNTEAFF. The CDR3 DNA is TGTGCCAGCAGTCGGGAGACGAACACTGAAGCTTTCTTT.

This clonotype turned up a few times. The CDR3 protein is CASSGHRGGSTEAFF. The CDR3 DNA sequence: TGTGCCAGTAGTGGACACAGGGGGGGGAGCACTGAAGCTTTCTTT. The chain employs TRBV19 and TRBJ1-1, with 8 bases matching TRBD1. The CDR3 consists of 15 residues. J lost 4 bases, V lost 5 bases, and 9 bases had no gene match. Germline V lookup: CDR1 LNHDA, CDR2 SQIVND (reference sequence).

The CDR3 here is CASIRTGRDYEQYF. DNA of the CDR3: TGTGCCAGCATTAGGACAGGGAGAGACTACGAGCAGTACTTC. V usage is TRBV6-1 and J usage is TRBJ2-7, with TRBD1 matching over 8 bases. The V segment lost 7 bases and the J segment 3 bases; nucleotides outside the gene matches: 8. The CDR3 is made up of 14 amino acids. Germline V gene lookup returns CDR1 MNHNS and CDR2 SASEGT.